This T cell receptor (beta chain) was captured in a study of cytomegalovirus exposure and HLA in healthy donors. Regarding the study as a whole: Cytomegalovirus association was listed for about 150 TCR beta chains.

CDR1 is MDHEN and CDR2 is SYDVKM in the germline V gene. Trimming cost V 11 bases and J 0 bases, with 20 bases left between them. The CDR3 runs to 16 residues. To note about this clone: Antigen specificity is unknown.

This table comes from immunoSEQ multiplex PCR, and its TCRdb copy is limited to in-frame clones, with some not included. In the table there are 90,000 to 130,000 clones, around 90% of which are singletons. The chain combines TRBV28 with TRBJ1-3; D not certain. The specimen was PBMCs. The TCR sequence derives from a woman under 30 in good health and CMV-seronegative. CDR3 DNA sequence: TGTGCCGGAAGGAGGGCAGGATCATACTCTGGAAACACCATATATTTT. Its protein product is CAGRRAGSYSGNTIYF.